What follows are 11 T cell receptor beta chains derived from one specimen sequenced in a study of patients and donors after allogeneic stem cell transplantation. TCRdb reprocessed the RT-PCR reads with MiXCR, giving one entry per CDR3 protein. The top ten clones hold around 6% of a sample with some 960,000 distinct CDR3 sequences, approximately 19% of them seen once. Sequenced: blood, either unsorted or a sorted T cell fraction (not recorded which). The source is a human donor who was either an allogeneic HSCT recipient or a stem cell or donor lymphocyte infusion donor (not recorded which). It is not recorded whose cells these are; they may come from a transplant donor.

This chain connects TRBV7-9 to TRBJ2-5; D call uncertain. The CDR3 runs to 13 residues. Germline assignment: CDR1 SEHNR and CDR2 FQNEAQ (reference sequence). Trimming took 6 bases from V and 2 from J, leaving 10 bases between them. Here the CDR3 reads CASRENRQETQYF. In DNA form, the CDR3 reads TGTGCCAGCAGGGAAAACCGGCAAGAGACCCAGTACTTC.

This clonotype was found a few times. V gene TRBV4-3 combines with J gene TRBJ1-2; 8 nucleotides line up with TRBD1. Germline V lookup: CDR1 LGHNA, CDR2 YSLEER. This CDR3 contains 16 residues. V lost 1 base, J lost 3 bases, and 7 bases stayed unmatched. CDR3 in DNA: TGCGCCAGCAGCCAAGGGCCGGGACAGGACTACTATGGCTACACCTTC. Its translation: CASSQGPGQDYYGYTF.

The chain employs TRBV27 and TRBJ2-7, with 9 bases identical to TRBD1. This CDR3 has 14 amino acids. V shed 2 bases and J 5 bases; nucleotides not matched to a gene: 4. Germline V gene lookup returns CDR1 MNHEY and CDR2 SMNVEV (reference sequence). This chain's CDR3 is CASSLRGDRDEQYF. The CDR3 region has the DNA TGTGCCAGCAGTTTAAGGGGGGACAGGGACGAGCAGTACTTC.

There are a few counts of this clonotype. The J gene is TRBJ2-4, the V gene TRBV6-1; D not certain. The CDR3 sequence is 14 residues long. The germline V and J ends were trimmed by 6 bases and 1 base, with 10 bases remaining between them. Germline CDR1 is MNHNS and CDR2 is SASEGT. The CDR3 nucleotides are TGTGCCAGCAGCCCTGTAATGGCCAAAAACATTCAGTACTTC. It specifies CASSPVMAKNIQYF.

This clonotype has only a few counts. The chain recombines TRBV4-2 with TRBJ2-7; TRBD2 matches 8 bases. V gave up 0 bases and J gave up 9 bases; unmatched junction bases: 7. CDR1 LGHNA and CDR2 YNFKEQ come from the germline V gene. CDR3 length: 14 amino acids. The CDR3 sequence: CASSQEGSGRGQYF. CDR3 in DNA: TGTGCCAGCAGCCAAGAAGGGAGCGGGAGAGGGCAGTACTTC.

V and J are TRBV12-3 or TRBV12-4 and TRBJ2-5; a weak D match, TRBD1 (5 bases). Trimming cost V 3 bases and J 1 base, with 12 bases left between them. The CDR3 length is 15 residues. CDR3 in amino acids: CASSLGQAFQETQYF. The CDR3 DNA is TGTGCCAGCAGTTTGGGGCAGGCCTTCCAAGAGACCCAGTACTTC.

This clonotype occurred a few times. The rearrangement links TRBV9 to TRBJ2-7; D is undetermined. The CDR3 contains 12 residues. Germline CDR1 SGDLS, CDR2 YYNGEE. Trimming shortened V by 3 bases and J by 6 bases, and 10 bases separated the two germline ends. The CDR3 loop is CASSGDAGEQYF. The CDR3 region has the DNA TGTGCCAGCAGCGGAGACGCAGGCGAGCAGTACTTC.

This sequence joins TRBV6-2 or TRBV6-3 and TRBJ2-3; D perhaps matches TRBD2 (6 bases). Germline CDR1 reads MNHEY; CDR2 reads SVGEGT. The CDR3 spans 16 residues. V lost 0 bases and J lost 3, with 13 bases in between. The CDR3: CASSYSFGTWTDTQYF. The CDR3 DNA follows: TGTGCCAGCAGTTACTCGTTCGGGACTTGGACAGATACGCAGTATTTT.

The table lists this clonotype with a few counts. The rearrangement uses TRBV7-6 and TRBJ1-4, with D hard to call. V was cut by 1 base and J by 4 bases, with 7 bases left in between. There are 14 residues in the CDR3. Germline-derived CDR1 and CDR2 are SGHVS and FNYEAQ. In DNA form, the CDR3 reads TGTGCCAGCAGCTTAGTACCCCTTAATGAAAAACTGTTTTTT. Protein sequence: CASSLVPLNEKLFF.

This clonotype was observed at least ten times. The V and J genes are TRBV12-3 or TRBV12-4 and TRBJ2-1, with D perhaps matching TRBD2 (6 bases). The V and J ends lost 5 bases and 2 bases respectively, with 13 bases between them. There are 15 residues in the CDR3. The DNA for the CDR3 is TGTGCCAGCAGTCGAACTACGGGAGCCTACAATGAGCAGTTCTTC. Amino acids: CASSRTTGAYNEQFF.

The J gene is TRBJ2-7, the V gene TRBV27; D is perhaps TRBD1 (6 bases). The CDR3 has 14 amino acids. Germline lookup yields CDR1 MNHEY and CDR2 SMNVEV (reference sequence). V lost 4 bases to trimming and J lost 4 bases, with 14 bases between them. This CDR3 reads CASSSGQLGYEQYF. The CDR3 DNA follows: TGTGCCAGCAGTTCCGGACAGCTTGGATACGAGCAGTACTTC.